These 14 T cell receptor beta chains share one sample of origin, sequenced in a study of cytomegalovirus exposure and HLA in healthy donors. The PCR contained 60 Vbeta and 13 Jbeta primers. Sequencing was performed with immunoSEQ multiplex PCR; in TCRdb, only in-frame clones are kept and a portion is missing. The sample consists of 120,000 or so clones, over 70% of them appearing once. Specimen: PBMCs. The source is a woman in her 50s in good health and CMV-seronegative.

This clone has more than one count but fewer than ten. The V call is TRBV28, the J call TRBJ1-2; D may be TRBD1 (5 bases). The CDR3 spans 16 residues. V gave up 4 bases and J gave up 8 bases, with 23 bases separating them. Germline CDR1 reads MDHEN; CDR2 reads SYDVKM. Here the CDR3 DNA reads TGTGCCAGCAGTTCCCCCGGTCTTGGCCAGGGTGAGGGCTACACCTTC. Its translation is CASSSPGLGQGEGYTF.

The V call is TRBV27, the J call TRBJ1-5, with unresolved D. This CDR3 comprises 20 residues. CDR1 MNHEY and CDR2 SMNVEV come from the germline V gene (reference sequence). The ends were cut back, 3 bases at V and 1 base at J, with 25 bases in the middle. For the CDR3, the DNA is TGTGCCAGCAGTTTTATCAGCGGGAGGTCCCGGGGAGGAAGCAATCAGCCCCAGCATTTT. Amino acids: CASSFISGRSRGGSNQPQHF.

The V gene is TRBV7-3, the J gene TRBJ1-1; D ambiguous. This CDR3 has 12 residues. The V end lost 5 bases, the J end lost 4 bases, and 8 bases lay between the germline ends. CDR1 and CDR2 from the germline V gene are SGHTA and FQGTGA. This CDR3 is CASSTLGTEAFF. The CDR3 DNA reads TGTGCCAGCAGCACGCTCGGCACTGAAGCTTTCTTT.

V and J are TRBV4-3 and TRBJ1-1; D perhaps matches TRBD1 (6 bases). With 3 bases removed from V and 5 bases from J, the gap between germline ends came to 16 bases. The germline V gene encodes CDR1 LGHNA and CDR2 YSLEER. The CDR3 is 15 amino acids. CDR3: CASSQAIQQGTEAFF. Written as DNA, the CDR3 is TGCGCCAGCAGCCAGGCCATCCAACAGGGTACTGAAGCTTTCTTT.

The gene calls are TRBV9 and TRBJ1-4; the D gene is possibly TRBD1 (5 bases). This CDR3 has 16 amino acids. Trimming stripped 0 bases from V and 3 bases from J, with 12 bases between. The germline gives CDR1 SGDLS, CDR2 YYNGEE. This CDR3 is CASSVEGGGANEKLFF. The CDR3 DNA follows: TGTGCCAGCAGCGTAGAAGGCGGGGGAGCTAATGAAAAACTGTTTTTT.

The genes are TRBV28 and TRBJ1-4, with 9 nucleotides matching TRBD1. V shed 5 bases, J shed 8 bases, and the junction held 9 bases outside the gene matches. The germline V gene encodes CDR1 MDHEN and CDR2 SYDVKM. This CDR3 has 15 residues. CDR3 DNA: TGTGCCAGCAGTCGGGCCGGGACAGGGAAGGAAAAACTGTTTTTT. The encoded protein is CASSRAGTGKEKLFF.

The V and J genes are TRBV27 and TRBJ1-1; 7 bases agree with TRBD1. Germline CDR1 MNHEY, CDR2 SMNVEV (reference sequence). There are 14 residues in the CDR3. V gave up 4 bases and J gave up 5 bases; unmatched junction bases: 7. This CDR3 reads CASSSPGDRTEAFF. DNA of the CDR3: TGTGCCAGCAGTTCCCCAGGGGACAGAACTGAAGCTTTCTTT.

The chain is built from TRBV29-1 and TRBJ2-2, with D tentatively TRBD2 (7 bases). Between the trimmed V and J ends, which lost 2 bases and 6 bases, there was a span of 13 bases. Germline V gives CDR1 SQVTM, CDR2 ANQGSEA. The CDR3 extends over 14 amino acids. CDR3 in amino acids: CSVENLGGAGELFF. As DNA, the CDR3 is TGCAGCGTTGAAAATTTAGGGGGGGCCGGGGAGCTGTTTTTT.

The rearrangement uses TRBV30 and TRBJ2-1; D not certain. This CDR3 has 12 amino acids. Germline V gene lookup returns CDR1 GTSNPN and CDR2 SVGIG (reference sequence). Trimming removed 1 base at V and 3 bases at J, with 4 bases between. The DNA of the CDR3 is TGTGCCTGGAGTGCCCTCTACAATGAGCAGTTCTTC. Translating it yields CAWSALYNEQFF.

The genes are TRBV28 and TRBJ2-4; unclear D gene. The CDR3 contains 14 residues. The V gene's germline CDR1 is MDHEN and CDR2 SYDVKM. Trimming shortened V by 6 bases and J by 0 bases, and 9 bases separated the two germline ends. In DNA form, the CDR3 reads TGTGCCAGCAGGCCTCCTATAGCCAAAAACATTCAGTACTTC. Translating gives CASRPPIAKNIQYF. The full variable domain, its missing parts supplied by reference TRBV28 and TRBJ2-4, is DVKVTQSSRYLVKRTGEKVFLECVQDMDHENMFWYRQDPGLGLRLIYFSYDVKMKEKGDIPEGYSVSREKKERFSLILESASTNQTSMYLCASRPPIAKNIQYFGAGTRLSVL.

The V call is TRBV4-1, the J call TRBJ1-2, with TRBD1 matching over 7 bases. The CDR3 covers 16 residues. Per germline, CDR1 MGHRA and CDR2 YSYEKL. V lost 0 bases and J lost 8; bases outside the gene matches: 12. CDR3 DNA: TGCGCCAGCAGCCAAGATCCGACAGGGAGACTGGAGGGCTACACCTTC. It encodes CASSQDPTGRLEGYTF.

The CDR3 region is CASSLGGRAVYEQYF. Here the CDR3 DNA reads TGTGCCAGCAGCTTAGGCGGGAGGGCCGTATACGAGCAGTACTTC. The chain joins TRBV7-2 to TRBJ2-7; TRBD2 matches 9 bases. CDR3 length equals 15 residues. V lost 1 base and J lost 4; bases outside the gene matches: 5. Per germline, CDR1 SGHTA and CDR2 FQGNSA.

This chain links TRBV5-5 with TRBJ2-7; D is perhaps TRBD2 (6 bases). The V gene lost 2 bases and the J gene lost 3 bases, with 15 bases spanning the gap. Per the germline V gene, CDR1 is SGHKS and CDR2 is YYEKEE (reference sequence). This CDR3 is built from 15 residues. The CDR3 loop reads CASSFQGRGIYEQYF. The CDR3 DNA reads TGTGCCAGCAGCTTTCAGGGTCGGGGGATCTACGAGCAGTACTTC.

This rearrangement joins TRBV5-1 to TRBJ2-5; 13 bases match TRBD2. Germline-derived CDR1 and CDR2 are SGHRS and YFSETQ. Trimming at V came to 3 bases and at J to 4 bases, leaving 6 bases not matched to a gene. The length of the CDR3 is 16 residues. The CDR3 reads CASSSRGLAGRETQYF. Written as DNA, the CDR3 is TGCGCCAGCAGCTCACGGGGACTAGCGGGAAGAGAGACCCAGTACTTC.